These T cell receptor beta chains were read from a single sample in a study of T cells after yellow fever vaccination. TCRdb redid the calling of the 5' RACE reads with MiXCR, one entry per CDR3 protein. The table records some 250,000 distinct CDR3 sequences, approximately 3.5% of them present only once. The starting material was PBMCs, obtained 15 days after the yellow fever booster vaccination. Every receptor here comes from a man younger than 35 who received the YFV17D yellow fever vaccine. Each CDR3 is given with its conserved first and last residue. D genes are given only for firm matches. Not every row has a clone size; where given, it reads once, few, many or a size class.

J,D,V,size,CDR3,DNA
TRBJ1-4,TRBD1,TRBV29-1,many,CSGRGLSGEKLFF,TGCAGCGGAAGGGGGCTGTCGGGTGAAAAACTGTTTTTT
TRBJ2-3,-,TRBV18,many,CASSPPPPDTQYF,TGTGCCAGCTCACCACCCCCTCCAGATACGCAGTATTTT
TRBJ2-2,TRBD1,TRBV6-5,many,CASTRRTGTMNTGELFF,TGTGCCAGCACTAGAAGGACAGGCACCATGAACACCGGGGAGCTGTTTTTT
TRBJ1-6,-,TRBV7-8,many,CASSFLQGVSPLHF,TGTGCCAGCAGCTTTTTACAGGGCGTTTCACCCCTCCACTTT
TRBJ2-1,TRBD1,TRBV7-3,many,CASSQTGVEQFF,TGTGCCAGCAGCCAGACAGGGGTTGAGCAGTTCTTC
TRBJ1-4,-,TRBV5-1,many,CASSLVGTGRNRRGHEKLFF,TGCGCCAGCAGCTTGGTCGGGACGGGAAGAAACCGGCGGGGCCATGAAAAACTGTTTTTT
TRBJ1-6,-,TRBV7-2,many,CASSLPSSPLHF,TGTGCCAGCAGCTTACCAAGCTCACCCCTCCACTTT
TRBJ1-1,-,TRBV7-9,many,CATRNAVPDAFF,TGTGCCACCCGAAATGCTGTGCCTGACGCTTTCTTT
TRBJ2-5,-,TRBV7-3,-,CASSRGEGETQYF,TGTGCCAGCAGCCGGGGCGAGGGAGAGACCCAGTACTTC
TRBJ1-1,-,TRBV12-3/TRBV12-4,many,CASSFVAGWEAEAFF,TGTGCCAGCAGTTTCGTGGCAGGGTGGGAGGCTGAAGCTTTCTTT
TRBJ2-1,-,TRBV5-5,-,CASSLVGSLSGHSYNEQFF,TGTGCCAGCAGCTTAGTGGGATCATTGTCGGGACACTCCTACAATGAGCAGTTCTTC
TRBJ2-3,-,TRBV10-2,many,CASDSSGADTQYF,TGCGCCAGCGACTCCTCAGGGGCAGATACGCAGTATTTT
TRBJ1-5,-,TRBV19,many,CASSIGGNSLRPQHF,TGTGCCAGTAGTATAGGAGGGAACAGCTTACGTCCCCAGCATTTT
TRBJ2-6,TRBD1,TRBV12-3/TRBV12-4,-,CASSLTGFGSSGANVLTF,TGTGCCAGCAGCCTGACAGGGTTCGGTAGCTCTGGGGCCAACGTCCTGACTTTC
TRBJ1-1,-,TRBV12-3/TRBV12-4,many,CASSWVRDTEAFF,TGTGCCAGCAGTTGGGTCAGGGACACTGAAGCTTTCTTT
TRBJ2-1,-,TRBV7-3,-,CASSLRGPGSGQFF,TGTGCCAGCAGCTTAAGGGGTCCGGGATCGGGGCAGTTCTTC
TRBJ2-6,-,TRBV5-1,many,CASSFQRPGANVLTF,TGCGCCAGCAGCTTTCAAAGGCCGGGGGCCAACGTCCTGACTTTC
TRBJ2-1,-,TRBV27,many,CASSFGLNYNEQFF,TGTGCCAGCAGTTTTGGACTGAATTACAATGAGCAGTTCTTC
TRBJ1-4,-,TRBV7-2,many,CASSLVSGIGEKLFF,TGTGCCAGCAGCTTAGTGTCCGGGATAGGTGAAAAACTGTTTTTT
TRBJ2-1,-,TRBV7-6,few,CASSRGGAGNEQFF,TGTGCCAGCAGCCGCGGGGGCGCGGGCAATGAGCAGTTCTTC
TRBJ2-1,TRBD2,TRBV28,many,CASIRRGGDNEQFF,TGTGCCAGCATACGGCGGGGGGGCGACAATGAGCAGTTCTTC
TRBJ1-2,-,TRBV7-2,many,CASSLKGTGGYTF,TGTGCCAGCAGCTTGAAGGGAACGGGGGGCTACACCTTC
TRBJ2-2,-,TRBV6-5,few,CASRGGLMNTGELFF,TGTGCCAGCAGAGGGGGACTGATGAACACCGGGGAGCTGTTTTTT
TRBJ2-1,-,TRBV7-9,many,CASSLEAAGSSYNEQFF,TGTGCCAGCAGCTTAGAGGCAGCCGGTAGCTCCTACAATGAGCAGTTCTTC
TRBJ2-7,TRBD1,TRBV7-2,-,CASSLFAGGLEQYF,TGTGCCAGCAGCTTATTTGCAGGGGGCTTGGAGCAGTACTTC
TRBJ2-2,TRBD2,TRBV6-5,many,CASSRSGTNVGELFF,TGTGCCAGCAGTCGGTCCGGGACTAATGTCGGGGAGCTGTTTTTT
TRBJ2-2,-,TRBV9,-,CASSVERGGFGGELFF,TGTGCCAGCAGCGTAGAAAGGGGAGGTTTCGGCGGGGAGCTGTTTTTT
TRBJ1-1,TRBD1,TRBV20-1,few,CSASPDRGTTEAFF,TGCAGTGCTAGCCCGGACAGGGGAACAACTGAAGCTTTCTTT
TRBJ1-4,-,TRBV7-2,many,CASSFQGSNEKLFF,TGTGCCAGCAGCTTCCAGGGTAGTAATGAAAAACTGTTTTTT
TRBJ1-5,-,TRBV7-2,many,CASSLDLGRINQPQHF,TGTGCCAGCAGCTTAGATTTGGGGCGAATCAATCAGCCCCAGCATTTT
TRBJ2-2,-,TRBV6-6,many,CASSYEWGTGELFF,TGTGCCAGCAGTTACGAATGGGGTACCGGGGAGCTGTTTTTT
TRBJ1-5,-,TRBV5-1,many,CASSLKQGPGQPQHF,TGCGCCAGCAGCTTGAAACAGGGTCCGGGTCAGCCCCAGCATTTT
TRBJ1-4,-,TRBV4-2,many,CASSQGGGGVSSEKLFF,TGTGCCAGCAGCCAAGGCGGAGGGGGAGTATCTAGTGAAAAACTGTTTTTT
TRBJ2-1,-,TRBV7-8,many,CASSSPGRGVNEQFF,TGTGCCAGCAGCTCACCCGGCAGGGGGGTCAATGAGCAGTTCTTC
TRBJ1-5,-,TRBV28,many,CASSPRGGGRQPQHF,TGTGCCAGCAGTCCTCGCGGTGGGGGAAGGCAGCCCCAGCATTTT
TRBJ1-4,-,TRBV12-3/TRBV12-4,many,CASRLGGEKLFF,TGTGCCAGCCGCCTGGGGGGGGAAAAACTGTTTTTT
TRBJ1-2,-,TRBV6-5,many,CASHTGGPYGYTF,TGTGCCAGCCATACCGGGGGCCCCTATGGCTACACCTTC
TRBJ1-2,-,TRBV10-3,many,CAISDGFYGYTF,TGTGCCATCAGTGACGGATTCTATGGCTACACCTTC
TRBJ2-5,TRBD2,TRBV5-1,many,CASSLRPSGGIETQYF,TGCGCCAGCAGCTTACGGCCTAGCGGGGGTATAGAGACCCAGTACTTC
TRBJ1-5,TRBD1,TRBV18,many,CASPPGGSNQPQHF,TGTGCCAGCCCACCAGGGGGATCGAATCAGCCCCAGCATTTT
TRBJ2-1,-,TRBV7-3,many,CASSLEGINEQFF,TGTGCCAGCAGCTTAGAGGGGATCAATGAGCAGTTCTTC
TRBJ2-1,-,TRBV5-1,many,CASSPSGTLRDEQFF,TGCGCCAGCAGCCCTTCCGGGACTCTCCGCGATGAGCAGTTCTTC
TRBJ1-1,TRBD1,TRBV7-2,few,CASSSSGTGGNPLYTEAFF,TGTGCCAGCAGCTCGTCCGGGACAGGGGGCAACCCGCTTTACACTGAAGCTTTCTTT
TRBJ2-3,-,TRBV7-9,many,CASSLSLTGGTDTQYF,TGTGCCAGCAGCTTAAGCCTCACAGGAGGCACAGATACGCAGTATTTT
TRBJ2-6,-,TRBV12-3/TRBV12-4,many,CASSPFSGANVLTF,TGTGCCAGCAGCCCGTTCTCTGGGGCCAACGTCCTGACTTTC
TRBJ1-2,TRBD1,TRBV20-1,few,CSARVSLDRGYGYTF,TGCAGTGCTAGAGTCTCCCTGGACAGGGGCTATGGCTACACCTTC
TRBJ2-1,TRBD1,TRBV14,many,CASSRLTGAYNEQFF,TGTGCCAGCAGCCGCTTGACAGGGGCCTACAATGAGCAGTTCTTC
TRBJ2-3,-,TRBV15,many,CATSREGHSRWDTDTQYF,TGTGCCACCAGCAGAGAGGGTCACTCTCGATGGGACACAGATACGCAGTATTTT
TRBJ2-7,TRBD1,TRBV12-3/TRBV12-4,many,CASSLGTVTYEQYF,TGTGCCAGCAGTTTGGGGACAGTTACCTACGAGCAGTACTTC
TRBJ1-5,-,TRBV29-1,many,CSVGGTNLNQPQHF,TGCAGCGTCGGGGGCACTAACCTTAATCAGCCCCAGCATTTT
TRBJ1-2,TRBD1,TRBV7-2,many,CASSPPTGGPYGYTF,TGTGCCAGCAGCCCTCCGACAGGGGGGCCCTATGGCTACACCTTC
TRBJ2-7,TRBD1,TRBV7-2,many,CASSSYRGLSYEQYF,TGTGCCAGCAGCTCATACAGGGGGCTCTCCTACGAGCAGTACTTC
TRBJ2-1,TRBD2,TRBV20-1,-,CSASDGAGAYTEQFF,TGCAGTGCTAGCGATGGAGCGGGGGCCTACACTGAGCAGTTCTTC
TRBJ2-5,-,TRBV20-1,many,CKGTAGETQYF,TGCAAAGGGACTGCGGGAGAGACCCAGTACTTC